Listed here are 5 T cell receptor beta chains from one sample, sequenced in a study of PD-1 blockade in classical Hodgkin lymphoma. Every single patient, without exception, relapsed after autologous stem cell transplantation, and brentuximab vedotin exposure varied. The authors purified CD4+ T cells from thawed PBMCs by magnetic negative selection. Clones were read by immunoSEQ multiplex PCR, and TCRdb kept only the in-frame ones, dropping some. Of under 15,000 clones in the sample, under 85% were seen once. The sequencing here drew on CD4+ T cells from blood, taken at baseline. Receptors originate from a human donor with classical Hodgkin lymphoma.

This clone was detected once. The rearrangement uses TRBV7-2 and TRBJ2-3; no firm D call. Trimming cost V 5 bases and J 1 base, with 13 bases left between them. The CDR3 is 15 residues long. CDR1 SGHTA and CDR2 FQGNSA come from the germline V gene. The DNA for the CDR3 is TGTGCCAGCAGCCGCACCGAGCCTCGCACAGATACGCAGTATTTT. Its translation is CASSRTEPRTDTQYF. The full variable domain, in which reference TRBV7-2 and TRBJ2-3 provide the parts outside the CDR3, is GAGVSQSPSNKVTEKGKDVELRCDPISGHTALYWYRQSLGQGLEFLIYFQGNSAPDKSGLPSDRFSAERTGGSVSTLTIQRTQQEDSAVYLCASSRTEPRTDTQYFGPGTRLTVL.

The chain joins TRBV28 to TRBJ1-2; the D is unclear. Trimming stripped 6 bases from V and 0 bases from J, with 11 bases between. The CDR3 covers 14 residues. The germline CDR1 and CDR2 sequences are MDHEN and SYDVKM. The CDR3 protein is CASREGSANYGYTF. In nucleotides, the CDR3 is TGTGCCAGCAGGGAGGGATCGGCTAACTATGGCTACACCTTC.

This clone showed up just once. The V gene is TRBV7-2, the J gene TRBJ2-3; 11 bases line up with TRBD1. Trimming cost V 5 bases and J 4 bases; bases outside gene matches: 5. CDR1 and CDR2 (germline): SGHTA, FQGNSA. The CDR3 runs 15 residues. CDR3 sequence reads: CASSPRTGGPDTQYF. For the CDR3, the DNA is TGTGCCAGCAGCCCCCGGACAGGGGGCCCAGATACGCAGTATTTT.

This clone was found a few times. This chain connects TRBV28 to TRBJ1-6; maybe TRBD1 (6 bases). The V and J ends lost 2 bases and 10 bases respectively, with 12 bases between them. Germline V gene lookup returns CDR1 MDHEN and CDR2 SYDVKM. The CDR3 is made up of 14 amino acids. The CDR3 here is CASSLHRDGSPLHF. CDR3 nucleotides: TGTGCCAGCAGTTTACACAGGGACGGATCACCCCTCCACTTT.

As DNA, the CDR3 is TGTGCCAGCAGCGTAGGACTAGCGGGGGGAGGACAAGAGACCCAGTACTTC. Amino acids: CASSVGLAGGGQETQYF. V gene TRBV9 combines with J gene TRBJ2-5; 13 positions agree with TRBD2. In germline, CDR1 is SGDLS, CDR2 YYNGEE. V shed 0 bases, J shed 2 bases, and the junction held 4 bases outside the gene matches. The CDR3 is 17 residues long.